One sample yielded the 21 T cell receptor beta chains listed below, sequenced in a study of blood T cell repertoires in COVID-19. Sequencing used immunoSEQ multiplex PCR; TCRdb keeps in-frame clones, though not all of them. The table has 130,000 to 150,000 clones, about 79% seen once. The specimen sequenced was peripheral blood. The receptors were sampled from a woman of 80 years or more with acute or convalescent COVID-19.

V is TRBV19 and J is TRBJ1-3; D is perhaps TRBD1 (6 bases). The V and J ends lost 7 bases and 0 bases respectively, with 25 bases between them. This CDR3 spans 19 amino acids. CDR1 and CDR2 from the germline V gene are LNHDA and SQIVND (reference sequence). CDR3 nucleotides: TGTGCCAGTACTACCCAGGGCAGGGGACGGGGCAGCTCTGGAAACACCATATATTTT. Amino acid sequence: CASTTQGRGRGSSGNTIYF.

This chain connects TRBV19 to TRBJ2-6, with D unclear. CDR3 size: 15 residues. Germline V gene sequence: CDR1 LNHDA, CDR2 SQIVND (reference sequence). Deletions cut 5 bases from V and 7 bases from J, with 15 bases between. CDR3 in amino acids: CASSPPIRHANVLTF. The CDR3 DNA sequence: TGTGCCAGTAGTCCCCCGATAAGACACGCCAACGTCCTGACTTTC.

This clone was recorded a few times. The chain has TRBV7-9 and TRBJ1-2; 7 bases fit TRBD1. Germline V CDR1 and CDR2: SEHNR, FQNEAQ (reference sequence). The CDR3 runs to 18 residues. The V segment lost 2 bases and the J segment 3 bases; nucleotides outside the gene matches: 15. The CDR3 DNA is TGTGCCAGCAGCTTAATCCGCCTGACAGGGCGAGGGTACTATGGCTACACCTTC. Its protein product is CASSLIRLTGRGYYGYTF.

The CDR3 sequence: CASFSPGRSSYEQYF. The DNA for the CDR3 is TGTGCCAGCTTCAGCCCAGGGAGGTCGTCCTACGAGCAGTACTTC. The J gene is TRBJ2-7, the V gene TRBV6-5, with D tentatively TRBD2 (6 bases). Trimming shortened V by 8 bases and J by 1 base, and 18 bases separated the two germline ends. CDR1 is MNHEY and CDR2 is SVGAGI in the germline V gene. CDR3 length: 15 residues.

This clone was detected once. V is TRBV19 and J is TRBJ1-2; D is perhaps TRBD1 (6 bases). Germline lookup yields CDR1 LNHDA and CDR2 SQIVND (reference sequence). The CDR3 is made up of 13 amino acids. Trimming left V 4 bases short and J 4 bases short, with 10 bases between. CDR3: CASSTTGSYGYTF. The DNA for the CDR3 is TGTGCCAGTAGTACCACAGGGAGCTATGGCTACACCTTC.

This chain links TRBV11-3 with TRBJ2-1, with 9 nucleotides matching TRBD2. The CDR3 covers 14 residues. Germline V gene lookup returns CDR1 SGHNT and CDR2 YENEEA. Losses at the gene ends were 1 base for V and 9 bases for J; bases not matched to a gene: 4. CDR3: CASSLGTSEGEQFF. The CDR3 DNA follows: TGTGCCAGCAGCTTAGGGACTAGCGAGGGTGAGCAGTTCTTC.

The V and J genes are TRBV27 and TRBJ2-7; 8 bases are a match to TRBD1. V was clipped by 9 bases and J by 3 bases; unmatched bases: 1. The CDR3 consists of 11 residues. The germline V gene has CDR1 MNHEY and CDR2 SMNVEV (reference sequence). CDR3 residues: CASGQGYEQYF. The CDR3 DNA reads as TGTGCCAGTGGACAGGGCTACGAGCAGTACTTC.

The V gene is TRBV5-1, the J gene TRBJ2-1, with TRBD2 identical over 14 bases. Germline V lookup: CDR1 SGHRS, CDR2 YFSETQ. This CDR3 region has 17 residues. With V trimmed by 4 bases and J by 5 bases, 8 bases remained unmatched. The DNA for the CDR3 is TGCGCCAGCAGCCTTCGACTAGCGGGGGGGTATAACAATGAGCAGTTCTTC. This encodes CASSLRLAGGYNNEQFF.

The rearrangement links TRBV7-8 to TRBJ2-3; 7 positions match TRBD1. Germline CDR1 reads SGHVS; CDR2 reads FQNEAQ. This CDR3 is built from 17 residues. Trimming removed 5 bases from V and 2 bases from J; junction bases left unmatched: 13. The CDR3 loop is CASSLFHRGADTDTQYF. The CDR3, as DNA: TGTGCCAGCAGCCTTTTCCACAGGGGTGCCGACACAGATACGCAGTATTTT.

The CDR3 sequence: CASSLHGSAGNTIYF. CDR3 coding DNA: TGTGCCAGCAGCTTGCACGGGTCTGCTGGAAACACCATATATTTT. This chain uses TRBV5-4 with TRBJ1-3; D gene unclear. Germline CDR1 is SGHNT and CDR2 is YYREEE (reference sequence). The V gene lost 1 base and the J gene lost 2 bases, with 10 bases spanning the gap. This CDR3 comprises 15 residues.

J is TRBJ1-1 and V is TRBV27; 8 nucleotides match TRBD1. Germline values: CDR1 MNHEY, CDR2 SMNVEV (reference sequence). Trimming removed 5 bases from V and 1 base from J; junction bases left unmatched: 9. The CDR3 runs to 16 residues. Written as DNA, the CDR3 is TGTGCCAGCAGTCTCTACAAGACAGGGGCGAACACTGAAGCTTTCTTT. Translating it yields CASSLYKTGANTEAFF.

The V call is TRBV9, the J call TRBJ2-5; 8 bases line up with TRBD2. CDR1 and CDR2 (germline): SGDLS, YYNGEE. Unmatched junction bases numbered 9, after V lost 0 bases and J lost 5 bases. The CDR3 has 16 residues. CDR3 sequence (DNA): TGTGCCAGCAGCGTAGGTCAGCGGGGGAATGAGGAGACCCAGTACTTC. Amino acids: CASSVGQRGNEETQYF.

This clone has just one count. This rearrangement joins TRBV7-8 to TRBJ2-7, with D tentatively TRBD2 (6 bases). Germline lookup yields CDR1 SGHVS and CDR2 FQNEAQ. V was trimmed by 10 bases and J by 0 bases, leaving 13 bases between them. This CDR3 spans 13 amino acids. The CDR3 sequence: CATGTRGSYEQYF. The CDR3 region has the DNA TGTGCCACTGGGACTCGGGGCTCCTACGAGCAGTACTTC.

This chain uses TRBV3-1 (or the pseudogene TRBV3-2) with TRBJ1-1; D unclear. V was shortened by 6 bases and J by 4 bases, with 15 bases between the two germline ends. The CDR3 runs to 14 residues. CDR1 and CDR2 from the germline V gene are LGHDT and YNNKEL (reference sequence). The CDR3 DNA follows: TGTGCCAGCAGTCAGACTCTCCGGGGCACTGAAGCTTTCTTT. Its translation: CASSQTLRGTEAFF.

J is TRBJ2-5 and V is TRBV29-1; 8 bases fit TRBD2. The germline gives CDR1 SQVTM, CDR2 ANQGSEA. Germline trimming cut 4 bases from V and 5 bases from J; bases unmatched to any gene: 12. The CDR3 spans 15 residues. In DNA, the CDR3 is TGCAGCGTTGCATGGACATATCGGGGGGGGGAGACCCAGTACTTC. It codes for CSVAWTYRGGETQYF.

The chain combines TRBV13 with TRBJ2-7, with 8 bases lining up with TRBD1. V lost 3 bases and J lost 0; bases outside the gene matches: 7. Germline loops: CDR1 PRHDT, CDR2 FYEKMQ (reference sequence). The CDR3 runs to 16 residues. The CDR3 is CASSFRVTGGSYEQYF. Here the CDR3 DNA reads TGTGCCAGCAGCTTTCGGGTCACAGGGGGCTCCTACGAGCAGTACTTC. Combining the CDR3 with reference TRBV13 and TRBJ2-7 gives the whole variable domain AAGVIQSPRHLIKEKRETATLKCYPIPRHDTVYWYQQGPGQDPQFLISFYEKMQSDKGSIPDRFSAQQFSDYHSELNMSSLELGDSALYFCASSFRVTGGSYEQYFGPGTRLTVT.

This clone was seen a single time. V is TRBV18 and J is TRBJ2-1; 8 bases agree with TRBD2. This CDR3 spans 17 amino acids. Germline V gene lookup returns CDR1 KGHSH and CDR2 LQKENI. J gave up 6 bases and V 1 base, and 11 bases lay outside the gene matches. The CDR3 coding sequence is TGTGCCAGCTCACCACGCGGTCGGGGGGGCCCGTTCAATGAGCAGTTCTTC. Its translation: CASSPRGRGGPFNEQFF.

This chain joins TRBV19 and TRBJ2-1; no reliable D call. V shed 5 bases and J shed 2 bases, with 10 bases lying between them. CDR1 LNHDA and CDR2 SQIVND come from the germline V gene (reference sequence). The CDR3 length is 14 residues. DNA for the CDR3: TGTGCCAGTAGTGCGGCAGTCACCTACAATGAGCAGTTCTTC. It is translated as CASSAAVTYNEQFF. Full variable domain (rest looked up from reference TRBV19 and TRBJ2-1): DGGITQSPKYLFRKEGQNVTLSCEQNLNHDAMYWYRQDPGQGLRLIYYSQIVNDFQKGDIAEGYSVSREKKESFPLTVTSAQKNPTAFYLCASSAAVTYNEQFFGPGTRLTVL.

The chain links TRBV18 to TRBJ1-1; the D is unclear. CDR3 length: 14 amino acids. Trimming removed 6 bases at V and 8 bases at J, with 19 bases between. Germline V gene lookup returns CDR1 KGHSH and CDR2 LQKENI. CDR3 sequence: CASSFTHGDAEAFF. CDR3 in DNA: TGTGCCAGCTCCTTTACCCACGGAGATGCCGAAGCTTTCTTT.

V gene TRBV10-1 combines with J gene TRBJ2-7; D is unresolved. The germline V and J ends were trimmed by 5 bases and 2 bases, with 7 bases remaining between them. There are 12 residues in the CDR3. Germline loops: CDR1 WNHNN, CDR2 SYGVQD (reference sequence). Here the CDR3 DNA reads TGCGCCAGCAGTTCGGGTGCCTACGAGCAGTACTTC. Encoded protein: CASSSGAYEQYF.

This CDR3 reads CASSSDRGRAEAFF. DNA for the CDR3: TGTGCCAGCAGCTCAGACAGGGGGCGGGCTGAAGCTTTCTTT. This sequence joins TRBV5-4 and TRBJ1-1; 10 bases agree with TRBD1. Germline V lookup: CDR1 SGHNT, CDR2 YYREEE (reference sequence). Trimming took 3 bases from V and 6 from J; bases not matched to a gene: 5. CDR3 size: 14 residues.